Shown below are 2 T cell receptor beta chains from a single sample sequenced in a study of T cells in Graves' hyperthyroidism and ophthalmopathy. What was amplified from RNA transcripts were TCR beta CDR3 regions. When the TCR CDR3 underwent first-round RT-PCR, the HTBI primer set was used. In TCRdb, the multiplex PCR reads were re-called with MiXCR into one record per CDR3 protein. The sample lists more than 300,000 distinct CDR3 sequences, about a sixth seen once, with more than 30% in the top ten. The sample taken for sequencing was blood. The receptors come from a woman between 25 and 40 years old with Graves' hyperthyroidism that later progressed to Graves' ophthalmopathy.

This clonotype was seen repeatedly, ten times or more. The J gene is TRBJ1-5, the V gene TRBV2; no clear D. With 6 bases removed from V and 2 bases from J, the gap between germline ends came to 14 bases. The germline V gene has CDR1 SNHLY and CDR2 FYNNEI. The CDR3 spans 15 residues. The CDR3 DNA is TGTGCCAGCAGCCTAGGACGTGGGGGCAATCAGCCCCAGCATTTT. Protein product: CASSLGRGGNQPQHF.

Many counts were recorded for this clonotype. The chain uses TRBV10-3 and TRBJ2-5; 7 bases line up with TRBD1. The CDR3 is 16 amino acids. J was trimmed by 7 bases and V by 0 bases; bases with no gene match: 11. Germline CDR1 and CDR2: ENHRY and SYGVKD. The CDR3 here is CAISESTGQTMGTQYF. The CDR3 DNA reads as TGTGCCATCAGTGAGTCGACAGGGCAGACCATGGGGACCCAGTACTTC.